Below, 19 T cell receptor beta chains from the same sample are listed, as sequenced in a study of blood T cell repertoires in COVID-19. Assay used: immunoSEQ multiplex PCR; TCRdb lists only in-frame clones, some missing. Among 200,000 or so clones listed, around 90% were seen once. The sample comprised peripheral blood. The receptors here all came from a man aged 55 to 69 with acute or convalescent COVID-19.

The V gene is TRBV9, the J gene TRBJ1-1; a possible D gene is TRBD1 (6 bases). Germline V gene data show CDR1 as SGDLS and CDR2 as YYNGEE. This CDR3 spans 16 amino acids. V lost 0 bases to trimming and J lost 7 bases, with 19 bases between them. The CDR3: CASSVAGGGGRDEAFF. The CDR3 nucleotides read TGTGCCAGCAGCGTAGCCGGCGGCGGGGGGCGCGATGAAGCTTTCTTT.

The V and J genes are TRBV9 and TRBJ1-2; TRBD1 matches at 8 bases. CDR3 length: 18 residues. Germline trimming cut 3 bases from V and 3 bases from J; bases unmatched to any gene: 16. Germline CDR1 SGDLS, CDR2 YYNGEE. CDR3 sequence (DNA): TGTGCCAGCAGCGGCCGGAGGATCAGGGGGCGCGTTGACTATGGCTACACCTTC. Amino acid sequence: CASSGRRIRGRVDYGYTF.

The chain couples TRBV6-2 or TRBV6-3 to TRBJ1-3, with 7 bases lining up with TRBD1. CDR1 MNHEY and CDR2 SVGEGT come from the germline V gene. V trimming: 0 bases; J trimming: 5 bases; junction bases outside the gene matches: 4. The CDR3 extends over 15 amino acids. CDR3 coding DNA: TGTGCCAGCAGTTACTCGGGACAGACCCGAAACACCATATATTTT. Its protein product is CASSYSGQTRNTIYF.

The genes are TRBV2 and TRBJ2-1; TRBD1 agrees at 7 bases. The CDR3 sequence is 15 residues long. Germline CDR1 reads SNHLY; CDR2 reads FYNNEI. V lost 0 bases, J lost 1 base, and 0 bases stayed unmatched. CDR3 DNA sequence: TGTGCCAGCAGTGAAGCACAGGGGTCCTACAATGAGCAGTTCTTC. Translating gives CASSEAQGSYNEQFF.

The rearrangement links TRBV19 to TRBJ2-5; the match to TRBD1 covers 9 bases. CDR1 is LNHDA and CDR2 is SQIVND in the germline V gene (reference sequence). CDR3 size: 13 residues. Trimming cost V 6 bases and J 6 bases; bases outside gene matches: 5. In nucleotides, the CDR3 is TGTGCCAGTAGCGGACAGGGGAAGAAGACCCAGTACTTC. Translated: CASSGQGKKTQYF.

The chain employs TRBV28 and TRBJ1-2; D is perhaps TRBD1 (6 bases). The CDR3 extends over 14 amino acids. V was shortened by 5 bases and J by 3 bases, with 13 bases between the two germline ends. CDR1 MDHEN and CDR2 SYDVKM come from the germline V gene. CDR3 sequence: CASSPQGQYYGYTF. The CDR3 DNA reads as TGTGCCAGCAGTCCACAAGGACAGTACTATGGCTACACCTTC.

V is TRBV24-1 and J is TRBJ1-2; no reliable D call. The V gene's germline CDR1 is KGHDR and CDR2 SFDVKD. The V end lost 7 bases, the J end lost 1 base, and 6 bases lay between the germline ends. The CDR3 loop spans 12 amino acids. The CDR3 loop reads CATSESNYGYTF. In nucleotides, the CDR3 is TGTGCCACCAGCGAGAGTAACTATGGCTACACCTTC.

This clone occurred once. The chain is built from TRBV25-1 and TRBJ1-1; no reliable D call. Germline V gene lookup returns CDR1 MGHDK and CDR2 SYGVNS. Trimming left V 0 bases short and J 1 base short, with 9 bases between. The CDR3 is 15 amino acids. DNA of the CDR3: TGTGCCAGCAGTGAATATCGGGGTGAGAACACTGAAGCTTTCTTT. Amino acid sequence: CASSEYRGENTEAFF.

The V call is TRBV4-1, the J call TRBJ2-7; possibly TRBD2 for D (5 bases). This CDR3 contains 12 residues. Germline V gene sequence: CDR1 MGHRA, CDR2 YSYEKL. V lost 1 base, J lost 9 bases, and 10 bases lay in between. CDR3 residues: CASSQGEGRQYF. DNA of the CDR3: TGCGCCAGCAGCCAAGGTGAGGGTCGGCAGTACTTC.

DNA for the CDR3: TGCGCCAGCAGCTCAGGACACCTCTATGGCTACACCTTC. Its protein is CASSSGHLYGYTF. This chain connects TRBV5-1 to TRBJ1-2; tentative D call: TRBD1 (5 bases). Germline assignment: CDR1 SGHRS and CDR2 YFSETQ. The CDR3 has 13 amino acids. Trimming stripped 3 bases from V and 4 bases from J, with 10 bases between.

This chain connects TRBV7-7 to TRBJ2-5, with D perhaps TRBD2 (5 bases). With 4 bases removed from V and 3 bases from J, the gap between germline ends came to 21 bases. Germline CDR1 is SSHAT and CDR2 is FNYEAQ (reference sequence). The CDR3 runs to 17 residues. The CDR3 DNA is TGTGCCAGCAGCTGGCGGGTTGGGCAGGTCGGGAAAGAGACCCAGTACTTC. Its protein product is CASSWRVGQVGKETQYF.

The chain has TRBV14 and TRBJ1-2; D is possibly TRBD1 (5 bases). Germline V gene data show CDR1 as SGHDN and CDR2 as FVKESK. This CDR3 contains 14 residues. Trimming shortened V by 0 bases and J by 4 bases, and 9 bases separated the two germline ends. In DNA form, the CDR3 reads TGTGCCAGCAGCCAAGACAGGGAAGGCTATGGCTACACCTTC. Protein product: CASSQDREGYGYTF.

This clone was counted once. The chain recombines TRBV11-2 with TRBJ1-3; D call uncertain. This CDR3 is built from 16 residues. Trimming shortened V by 5 bases and J by 0 bases, and 14 bases separated the two germline ends. Per germline, CDR1 SGHAT and CDR2 FQNNGV. The CDR3 nucleotides read TGTGCCAGCAGCCCTTATCGGTGGAGCTCTGGAAACACCATATATTTT. It codes for CASSPYRWSSGNTIYF. Full variable domain (rest looked up from reference TRBV11-2 and TRBJ1-3): EAGVAQSPRYKIIEKRQSVAFWCNPISGHATLYWYQQILGQGPKLLIQFQNNGVVDDSQLPKDRFSAERLKGVDSTLKIQPAKLEDSAVYLCASSPYRWSSGNTIYFGEGSWLTVV.

Concerning this clone: This same CDR3 is encoded by further DNA sequences in the sample. This chain connects TRBV11-2 to TRBJ1-1; a weak D match, TRBD1 (6 bases). CDR3 length equals 15 residues. The V gene's germline CDR1 is SGHAT and CDR2 FQNNGV. The V and J ends lost 1 base and 0 bases respectively, with 9 bases between them. Here the CDR3 DNA reads TGTGCCAGCAGCTTAGGGGGACACCTGAACACTGAAGCTTTCTTT. Translated: CASSLGGHLNTEAFF. Drawing the rest from reference TRBV11-2 and TRBJ1-1, the complete variable domain is EAGVAQSPRYKIIEKRQSVAFWCNPISGHATLYWYQQILGQGPKLLIQFQNNGVVDDSQLPKDRFSAERLKGVDSTLKIQPAKLEDSAVYLCASSLGGHLNTEAFFGQGTRLTVV.

The gene calls are TRBV19 and TRBJ2-5; maybe TRBD2 (5 bases). Germline V gene sequence: CDR1 LNHDA, CDR2 SQIVND (reference sequence). This CDR3 spans 13 amino acids. Trimming shortened V by 5 bases and J by 5 bases, and 12 bases separated the two germline ends. The CDR3: CASSLRRPETQYF. The CDR3 DNA follows: TGTGCCAGTAGTTTACGGAGGCCGGAGACCCAGTACTTC.

The count of this clone is one. The chain carries TRBV1 and TRBJ2-7; TRBD1, as called in the table, went unchecked against the DNA. TRBV1 is deemed a pseudogene. There are 16 residues in the CDR3. The CDR3 coding sequence is TGCACCAGCAGCCACAACTCGTTGGACAGAAGTTACGAGCAGTACTTC. This encodes CTSSHNSLDRSYEQYF.

The chain has TRBV5-6 and TRBJ1-1, with a possible D match to TRBD1 (6 bases). In germline, CDR1 is SGHDT, CDR2 YYEEEE. The CDR3 spans 11 residues. V lost 9 bases and J 7 bases, leaving 13 bases between the germline ends. The CDR3 bases are TGTGCCACCTACAAGGACAGTGAAGCTTTCTTT. Encoded protein: CATYKDSEAFF.

J is TRBJ2-5 and V is TRBV2; TRBD2 matches 13 bases. Germline CDR1 and CDR2: SNHLY and FYNNEI. Trimming took 6 bases from V and 1 from J; bases not matched to a gene: 5. The length of the CDR3 is 16 residues. The CDR3 region has the DNA TGTGCCAGCAGACCCACTAGCGGGGGGGCCCAAGAGACCCAGTACTTC. Its translation is CASRPTSGGAQETQYF.

The chain employs TRBV3-1 (or the pseudogene TRBV3-2) and TRBJ2-1; 9 bases map to TRBD2. The CDR3 has 15 residues. Germline V gene lookup returns CDR1 LGHDT and CDR2 YNNKEL (reference sequence). V dropped 4 bases and J dropped 6; count of bases not matched to a gene: 7. The CDR3 protein is CASSRSSGVRNEQFF. CDR3 nucleotides: TGTGCCAGCAGCCGCTCTAGCGGGGTACGCAATGAGCAGTTCTTC.